The 9 T cell receptor beta chains given below trace back to one sample, sequenced in a study of CD8 T cells in Susac syndrome. Random hexamers primed reverse transcription of about 0.45 to 1 ug RNA. TCRdb re-derived calls from the immunoSEQ multiplex PCR reads in MiXCR, one entry per CDR3 protein. Among over 150,000 distinct CDR3 sequences listed, roughly 95% were seen once. The sample comprised CD4+ T cells from PBMCs. The receptors derive from a human donor with Susac syndrome.

The V and J genes are TRBV4-1 and TRBJ2-5; a weak D match, TRBD1 (6 bases). CDR3 size: 14 residues. Trimming took 2 bases from V and 0 from J, leaving 7 bases between them. Per germline, CDR1 MGHRA and CDR2 YSYEKL. DNA for the CDR3: TGCGCCAGCAGCCAACGGACAGACCAAGAGACCCAGTACTTC. This translates into CASSQRTDQETQYF.

This chain uses TRBV19 with TRBJ2-1; D call uncertain. Trimming removed 3 bases at V and 5 bases at J, with 2 bases between. This CDR3 region has 11 residues. Germline CDR1 reads LNHDA; CDR2 reads SQIVND (reference sequence). The CDR3 sequence: CASSINNEQFF. As DNA, the CDR3 is TGTGCCAGTAGTATTAACAATGAGCAGTTCTTC.

The chain recombines TRBV24-1 with TRBJ1-1, with D uncertain. Germline V CDR1 and CDR2: KGHDR, SFDVKD. CDR3 length: 13 residues. V was shortened by 7 bases and J by 5 bases, with 13 bases between the two germline ends. This chain's CDR3 is CATSPRGGTEAFF. The CDR3 nucleotides read TGTGCCACCAGCCCGCGGGGAGGAACTGAAGCTTTCTTT.

There are a few counts of this clonotype. The chain joins TRBV30 to TRBJ1-2; D might be TRBD1 (5 bases). The ends were cut back, 4 bases at V and 6 bases at J, with 27 bases in the middle. CDR1 GTSNPN and CDR2 SVGIG come from the germline V gene (reference sequence). CDR3 size: 17 residues. The CDR3 sequence is CAWNSFLWGGLGNGYTF. The DNA of the CDR3 is TGTGCCTGGAACTCCTTCCTTTGGGGGGGGTTAGGTAATGGCTACACCTTC.

The chain couples TRBV20-1 to TRBJ2-2, with TRBD2 matching over 12 bases. Trimming cost V 6 bases and J 4 bases; bases outside gene matches: 9. This CDR3 has 16 residues. Germline values: CDR1 DFQATT, CDR2 SNEGSKA (reference sequence). The chain's CDR3 is CSAFGLAGRPTGELFF. CDR3 in DNA: TGCAGTGCCTTCGGACTAGCGGGACGTCCCACCGGGGAGCTGTTTTTT.

The chain combines TRBV29-1 with TRBJ2-4; 10 nucleotides align to TRBD1. The CDR3 is 14 residues long. V shed 1 base, J shed 6 bases, and the junction held 3 bases outside the gene matches. The germline V gene encodes CDR1 SQVTM and CDR2 ANQGSEA. The CDR3 region is CSVEGGQGLNIQYF. The CDR3 nucleotides read TGCAGCGTTGAAGGGGGACAGGGGTTAAACATTCAGTACTTC.

This clonotype occurred once. The chain recombines TRBV30 with TRBJ2-2; D is possibly TRBD1 or TRBD2 (5 bases each). Germline CDR1 reads GTSNPN; CDR2 reads SVGIG (reference sequence). CDR3 size: 14 residues. V lost 7 bases and J lost 0, with 12 bases in between. The CDR3 protein is CALGRNANTGELFF. In nucleotides, the CDR3 is TGTGCCTTGGGACGGAACGCGAACACCGGGGAGCTGTTTTTT.

The V gene is TRBV19, the J gene TRBJ2-1, with TRBD2 as a possible D gene (6 bases). The CDR3 contains 14 residues. Germline V gene lookup returns CDR1 LNHDA and CDR2 SQIVND (reference sequence). V was cut by 7 bases and J by 0 bases, with 10 bases left in between. DNA for the CDR3: TGTGCCAGTACCTCGGGAGCCTCCTACAATGAGCAGTTCTTC. This sequence encodes CASTSGASYNEQFF.

The rearrangement joins TRBV19 to TRBJ2-6; D is perhaps TRBD1 (5 bases). The V end was cut by 3 bases, the J end by 4 bases, with 10 bases between. This CDR3 comprises 15 residues. Per germline, CDR1 LNHDA and CDR2 SQIVND (reference sequence). The CDR3 region has the DNA TGTGCCAGTAGTATGGCACAGGCGGGGGCCAACGTCCTGACTTTC. Encoded protein: CASSMAQAGANVLTF. The whole variable domain, remainder taken from reference TRBV19 and TRBJ2-6, is DGGITQSPKYLFRKEGQNVTLSCEQNLNHDAMYWYRQDPGQGLRLIYYSQIVNDFQKGDIAEGYSVSREKKESFPLTVTSAQKNPTAFYLCASSMAQAGANVLTFGAGSRLTVL.